This passage covers 11 T cell receptor beta chains from one sample sequenced in a study of T cell changes during pregnancy in multiple sclerosis. The data were produced by immunoSEQ multiplex PCR, yet TCRdb's version contains in-frame clones alone and is incomplete. The sample consists of some 45,000 clones, approximately 90% of them appearing once. The starting material was CD4+ T cells from peripheral blood mononuclear cells, obtained after pregnancy. The receptor source for this set is a female donor with multiple sclerosis, enrolled in a pregnancy study.

This rearrangement joins TRBV4-1 to TRBJ2-1, with unresolved D. CDR1 MGHRA and CDR2 YSYEKL come from the germline V gene. The germline V and J ends were trimmed by 1 base and 0 bases, with 10 bases remaining between them. This CDR3 is 16 amino acids long. DNA for the CDR3: TGCGCCAGCAGCCAAGTGGGCCGTCGCTCCTACAATGAGCAGTTCTTC. Encoded protein: CASSQVGRRSYNEQFF.

This chain uses TRBV28 with TRBJ1-5; possibly TRBD1 for D (5 bases). The CDR3 extends over 16 amino acids. The V and J ends lost 5 bases and 7 bases respectively, with 21 bases between them. CDR1 is MDHEN, CDR2 SYDVKM, per germline. CDR3 protein: CASSRRGVGSNQPQHF. The CDR3 DNA follows: TGTGCCAGCAGTCGAAGGGGCGTGGGGTCGAACCAGCCCCAGCATTTT.

The gene calls are TRBV28 and TRBJ1-5; D call uncertain. The germline CDR1 and CDR2 sequences are MDHEN and SYDVKM. Trimming took 5 bases from V and 0 from J, leaving 8 bases between them. The length of the CDR3 is 14 residues. The CDR3 reads CASSILVSNQPQHF. In nucleotides, the CDR3 is TGTGCCAGCAGTATACTGGTTAGCAATCAGCCCCAGCATTTT.

The V and J genes are TRBV11-2 and TRBJ1-1; 7 nucleotides agree with TRBD1. CDR3 length equals 13 residues. Looked up from germline, CDR1 is SGHAT and CDR2 is FQNNGV. Trimming cost V 3 bases and J 3 bases; bases outside gene matches: 1. This chain's CDR3 is CASSLGQYTEAFF. In DNA, the CDR3 is TGTGCCAGCAGCTTGGGACAGTACACTGAAGCTTTCTTT.

The V and J genes are TRBV10-3 and TRBJ1-1; no clear D. The length of the CDR3 is 13 residues. Germline V gene lookup returns CDR1 ENHRY and CDR2 SYGVKD. Trimming took 6 bases from V and 2 from J, leaving 10 bases between them. This CDR3 is CAISENTNTEAFF. In nucleotides, the CDR3 is TGTGCCATCAGCGAGAATACTAACACTGAAGCTTTCTTT.

This chain connects TRBV4-3 to TRBJ1-2, with 7 bases aligning to TRBD1. CDR3 size: 14 residues. The germline CDR1 and CDR2 sequences are LGHNA and YSLEER. The V segment lost 4 bases and the J segment 4 bases; nucleotides outside the gene matches: 6. The DNA for the CDR3 is TGCGCCAGCAGCCCTCGACAGGGATCCTATGGCTACACCTTC. Translation: CASSPRQGSYGYTF.

The chain recombines TRBV9 with TRBJ1-3; D perhaps matches TRBD1 (6 bases). The CDR3 loop spans 15 amino acids. Germline V gene lookup returns CDR1 SGDLS and CDR2 YYNGEE. Trimming removed 4 bases at V and 7 bases at J, with 18 bases between. CDR3 loop: CASSPRQASWNTIYF. CDR3 nucleotide sequence: TGTGCCAGCAGCCCACGACAGGCCTCGTGGAACACCATATATTTT.

This clone is a singleton in its sample. The chain carries TRBV11-2 and TRBJ1-4; D gene unclear. The CDR3 is 15 residues long. Germline values: CDR1 SGHAT, CDR2 FQNNGV. Trimming took off 5 bases at V and 8 bases at J, with 18 bases between the two ends. CDR3 in DNA: TGTGCCAGCAGCCCGGCCCGGGAGGTCAGCGAAAAACTGTTTTTT. This gives the protein CASSPAREVSEKLFF.

This clone came up once. V is TRBV5-6 and J is TRBJ1-4; 9 bases align to TRBD1. The J segment lost 5 bases and the V segment lost 4 bases, leaving 3 bases of the junction unmatched. The CDR3 has 14 amino acids. Germline CDR1 and CDR2: SGHDT and YYEEEE. CDR3 in DNA: TGTGCCAGCAGCGCAACAGGGGGCAATGAAAAACTGTTTTTT. Translation: CASSATGGNEKLFF.

This chain joins TRBV30 and TRBJ2-5, with 9 positions matching TRBD1. The J call could be wrong; TRBJ2-7 is a better fit for the DNA end. The CDR3 covers 15 residues. Germline assignment: CDR1 GTSNPN and CDR2 SVGIG (reference sequence). The CDR3 nucleotides are TGTGCCTGGAGTGGGGGGGGACAGGGCCCCTACGAGCAGTACTTC. Amino acids: CAWSGGGQGPYEQYF.

J is TRBJ2-3 and V is TRBV7-9; tentative D call: TRBD1 (6 bases). V was shortened by 7 bases and J by 3 bases, with 11 bases between the two germline ends. The CDR3 spans 13 residues. Looked up from germline, CDR1 is SEHNR and CDR2 is FQNEAQ (reference sequence). The CDR3 sequence: CASTGQGTDTQYF. The CDR3 DNA reads TGTGCCAGCACCGGGCAGGGGACAGATACGCAGTATTTT.